This T cell receptor beta chain originates from a study of blood T cell repertoires in COVID-19. The repertoire was sequenced with immunoSEQ multiplex PCR; TCRdb's copy has only in-frame clones and lacks some. This sample has 120,000 or so clones, with approximately 84% found just once. The V end lost 4 bases, the J end lost 5 bases, and 18 bases lay between the germline ends. This CDR3 has 15 amino acids. Looked up from germline, CDR1 is MNHNS and CDR2 is SASEGT. The chain is built from TRBV6-1 and TRBJ2-7; D call uncertain. This TCR was recovered from a woman aged 25 to 39 who had recovered from COVID-19. The sample comprised peripheral blood. Here the CDR3 reads CASSASPRYPNEQYF. CDR3 nucleotides: TGTGCCAGCAGTGCGTCCCCTAGATATCCTAACGAGCAGTACTTC.